This T cell receptor beta chain came from a study of cytomegalovirus exposure and HLA in healthy donors. Study-wide findings and caveats: Being productive about 87% or about 30% of the time was typical of most TCR beta V segments in an earlier analysis. Near-uniform donor sequencing depth was presumed by presence/absence analyses. Cytomegalovirus association was assigned to approximately 160 TCR beta chains. In a later analysis, specific HLA alleles were associated with under 20,000 TCR beta sequences at a 0.05 false discovery rate.

Trimming pared 6 bases from V and 4 bases from J, leaving 15 bases between. The CDR3 has 14 residues. The germline gives CDR1 KGHSH, CDR2 LQKENI. This clone was counted a few times. Its antigen is as yet unknown. PCR employed 60 Vbeta and 13 Jbeta primers. Measured with immunoSEQ multiplex PCR; TCRdb has only the in-frame clones, and not every one. The sample has some 110,000 clones; around four fifths are singletons. The genes are TRBV18 and TRBJ1-2; D unclear. Input material: PBMCs. This clonotype was obtained from a woman aged 40-49 years in good health and CMV-seropositive. The CDR3 sequence: CASSPGGSGYGYTF. The CDR3 DNA is TGTGCCAGCTCCCCTGGAGGTTCCGGCTATGGCTACACCTTC.